This T cell receptor (beta chain) is from a study of cytomegalovirus exposure and HLA in healthy donors. PCR employed 60 Vbeta and 13 Jbeta primers. TCRdb's table, derived via immunoSEQ multiplex PCR, lists solely in-frame clones and lacks some. The repertoire holds under 150,000 clones, with about 80% as singletons. The clonotype comes from a man between 50 and 59 years old in good health and CMV-seronegative. Sequenced input: PBMCs.

The CDR3 DNA follows: TGTGCCAGCAGCCTTAACAGGGGAGGCACCGGGGAGCTGTTTTTT. It codes for CASSLNRGGTGELFF. The chain is built from TRBV11-2 and TRBJ2-2, with D perhaps TRBD1 (7 bases). CDR3 length equals 15 residues. Trimming pared 5 bases from V and 4 bases from J, leaving 14 bases between. Germline CDR1 SGHAT, CDR2 FQNNGV.